This T cell receptor (beta chain) was captured in a study of T cell changes during pregnancy in multiple sclerosis. The protocol was immunoSEQ multiplex PCR, while the TCRdb copy is restricted to in-frame clones and leaves out a portion. Counted here are around 75,000 clones, around nine tenths occurring once; the ten biggest clones make up 0.25% to 0.3%. The length of the CDR3 is 15 residues. Germline assignment: CDR1 LNHDA and CDR2 SQIVND (reference sequence). V was shortened by 7 bases and J by 5 bases, with 20 bases between the two germline ends. The chain carries TRBV19 and TRBJ1-2; D might be TRBD1 (6 bases). Specimen: CD4+ T cells from peripheral blood mononuclear cells, collected in the third trimester of pregnancy. The source of this sequence is a female donor in good health, enrolled as a control in a pregnancy study. The CDR3 coding sequence is TGTGCCAGTATCGAGAACCGGGACACGACTTATGGCTACACCTTC. Translating gives CASIENRDTTYGYTF.